Following are 19 T cell receptor beta chains from one sample sequenced in a study of Ad26.COV2.S vaccination and SARS-CoV-2 variants. Sequencing was performed with immunoSEQ multiplex PCR; in TCRdb, only in-frame clones are kept and a portion is missing. The sample has around 94,000 clones; around 80% are singletons. This specimen was peripheral blood, taken after recovery from COVID-19. Receptors originate from a human donor who had recovered from COVID-19.

The chain joins TRBV19 to TRBJ2-5; no clear D. The length of the CDR3 is 10 residues. The V gene lost 10 bases and the J gene lost 5 bases, with 8 bases spanning the gap. Germline CDR1 reads LNHDA; CDR2 reads SQIVND (reference sequence). Here the CDR3 reads CANTRETQYF. The CDR3 coding sequence is TGTGCCAATACGAGGGAGACCCAGTACTTC. Combining the CDR3 with reference TRBV19 and TRBJ2-5 gives the whole variable domain DGGITQSPKYLFRKEGQNVTLSCEQNLNHDAMYWYRQDPGQGLRLIYYSQIVNDFQKGDIAEGYSVSREKKESFPLTVTSAQKNPTAFYLCANTRETQYFGPGTRLLVL.

The V gene is TRBV13, the J gene TRBJ2-1, with 11 nucleotides matching TRBD1. The CDR3 is made up of 15 amino acids. Germline loops: CDR1 PRHDT, CDR2 FYEKMQ (reference sequence). V was pared by 3 bases and J by 8 bases, with 6 bases of the junction left unmatched. CDR3 residues: CASSFRDRGVDEQFF. CDR3 bases: TGTGCCAGCAGCTTCCGGGACAGGGGGGTCGATGAGCAGTTCTTC. Drawing the rest from reference TRBV13 and TRBJ2-1, the complete variable domain is AAGVIQSPRHLIKEKRETATLKCYPIPRHDTVYWYQQGPGQDPQFLISFYEKMQSDKGSIPDRFSAQQFSDYHSELNMSSLELGDSALYFCASSFRDRGVDEQFFGPGTRLTVL.

V gene TRBV2 combines with J gene TRBJ1-1; tentatively, D is TRBD1 (6 bases). Germline V CDR1 and CDR2: SNHLY, FYNNEI. V shed 4 bases and J shed 0 bases, with 9 bases lying between them. The CDR3 length is 14 residues. The CDR3 spells CASSARGMNTEAFF. DNA for the CDR3: TGTGCCAGCAGTGCTAGGGGGATGAACACTGAAGCTTTCTTT.

J is TRBJ2-1 and V is TRBV9, with 9 positions matching TRBD1. This CDR3 comprises 14 residues. Germline V gives CDR1 SGDLS, CDR2 YYNGEE. The V gene end was trimmed by 4 bases and the J gene end by 6 bases; junction bases not matched to a gene: 5. The DNA of the CDR3 is TGTGCCAGCAGCCCCCGACAGGGGGGCAATGAGCAGTTCTTC. This gives the protein CASSPRQGGNEQFF.

CDR3 protein: CSLREQYF. The CDR3 coding sequence is TGTTCCTTGCGGGAGCAGTACTTC. The chain carries TRBV3-1 (or the pseudogene TRBV3-2) and TRBJ2-7; D unclear. The CDR3 covers 8 residues. The V gene's germline CDR1 is LGHDT and CDR2 YNNKEL (reference sequence).

This chain joins TRBV7-2 and TRBJ1-6; 8 bases map to TRBD1. J lost 15 bases, V lost 5 bases, and 12 bases had no gene match. Germline lookup yields CDR1 SGHTA and CDR2 FQGNSA. The CDR3 loop spans 14 amino acids. The CDR3: CASSTGQGQRRLHF. The CDR3 nucleotides read TGTGCCAGCAGCACTGGACAGGGCCAAAGGCGCCTCCACTTT.

The chain uses TRBV9 and TRBJ1-5; the match to TRBD1 covers 7 bases. Germline values: CDR1 SGDLS, CDR2 YYNGEE. The CDR3 covers 15 residues. V lost 2 bases and J lost 2; bases outside the gene matches: 4. In DNA, the CDR3 is TGTGCCAGCAGCGTTTCAGGGGGGCGCAATCAGCCCCAGCATTTT. Amino acid sequence: CASSVSGGRNQPQHF.

The chain couples TRBV28 to TRBJ2-5, with TRBD1 matching over 7 bases. V was clipped by 6 bases and J by 2 bases; unmatched bases: 9. CDR1 MDHEN and CDR2 SYDVKM come from the germline V gene. The CDR3 has 15 amino acids. CDR3 sequence: CASSLPDRAQETQYF. The CDR3 nucleotides are TGTGCCAGCAGCTTACCCGACAGGGCACAAGAGACCCAGTACTTC.

The sample holds one count of this clone. The chain couples TRBV12-1 to TRBJ2-7; TRBD2, the table's D call, lacks a check against the DNA. TRBV12-1 is termed a pseudogene. The CDR3 consists of 16 residues. The CDR3 coding sequence is TGTGCCAGCAGCCCCAGACTAGCGGCCAGCTCCTACGAGCAGTACTTC. Residues: CASSPRLAASSYEQYF.

The chain recombines TRBV5-4 with TRBJ1-1; D unresolved. The V gene lost 0 bases and the J gene lost 0 bases, with 15 bases spanning the gap. CDR1 is SGHNT, CDR2 YYREEE, per germline (reference sequence). The CDR3 covers 17 residues. The CDR3 here is CASSLGFATTMNTEAFF. The DNA for the CDR3 is TGTGCCAGCAGCTTGGGATTCGCGACGACGATGAACACTGAAGCTTTCTTT.

The chain couples TRBV7-2 to TRBJ1-6; 10 bases match TRBD1. With 0 bases clipped from V and 10 bases from J, the junction kept 3 bases outside the gene matches. Germline V lookup: CDR1 SGHTA, CDR2 FQGNSA. The CDR3 loop spans 15 amino acids. CDR3 bases: TGTGCCAGCAGCTTAGCGACAGGGGGCGGATCACCCCTCCACTTT. Residues: CASSLATGGGSPLHF.

This clone was detected only once. The chain is built from TRBV6-5 and TRBJ1-5; no firm D call. This CDR3 spans 15 amino acids. Trimming left V 0 bases short and J 7 bases short, with 13 bases between. In germline, CDR1 is MNHEY, CDR2 SVGAGI. CDR3 DNA sequence: TGTGCCAGCAGTTACTCGTCGGATTCGGGGCAGCCCCAGCATTTT. The encoded protein is CASSYSSDSGQPQHF.

CDR3 nucleotide sequence: TGTGCCAGCACCTTGGACCATCGTGAGACCCAGTACTTC. Its translation is CASTLDHRETQYF. This chain joins TRBV12-3 or TRBV12-4 and TRBJ2-5; D unresolved. CDR3 length equals 13 residues. Trimming left V 7 bases short and J 5 bases short, with 14 bases between.

The genes are TRBV28 and TRBJ1-5, with a tentative D call TRBD1 (6 bases). Trimming stripped 6 bases from V and 2 bases from J, with 11 bases between. CDR3 size: 14 residues. Looked up from germline, CDR1 is MDHEN and CDR2 is SYDVKM. The CDR3 DNA sequence: TGTGCCAGCAGGATCGACAGGCGCAATCAGCCCCAGCATTTT. This translates into CASRIDRRNQPQHF.

The V call is TRBV4-3, the J call TRBJ1-2; D gene ambiguous. The germline V gene encodes CDR1 LGHNA and CDR2 YSLEER. Trimming stripped 1 base from V and 3 bases from J, with 9 bases between. This CDR3 is built from 14 residues. CDR3 protein: CASSQGHLDYGYTF. In nucleotides, the CDR3 is TGCGCCAGCAGCCAAGGACACCTTGACTATGGCTACACCTTC.

There are many counts of this clone. Here the CDR3 reads CASSPTGTGGLNYGYTF. CDR3 DNA: TGTGCCAGCAGTCCCACCGGGACAGGGGGCCTTAACTATGGCTACACCTTC. The chain carries TRBV6-6 and TRBJ1-2; 12 bases line up with TRBD1. Trimming at V came to 5 bases and at J to 1 base, leaving 8 bases not matched to a gene. This CDR3 is 17 amino acids long. Germline CDR1 and CDR2: MNHNY and SVGAGI (reference sequence).

V is TRBV18 and J is TRBJ2-7; D remains ambiguous. There are 13 residues in the CDR3. V gave up 3 bases and J gave up 0 bases, with 6 bases separating them. CDR1 is KGHSH, CDR2 LQKENI, per germline. CDR3 nucleotides: TGTGCCAGCTCACCGACACACTCCTACGAGCAGTACTTC. This encodes CASSPTHSYEQYF.

The rearrangement uses TRBV23-1 and TRBJ2-5, with no clear D. TRBV23-1 has ORF status, its function being uncertain. This CDR3 comprises 11 residues. Trimming cost V 7 bases and J 12 bases, with 15 bases left between them. In DNA form, the CDR3 reads TGCGCCAGCATCTCCAACGAGTTGGAGTACTTC. It translates to CASISNELEYF.

The chain links TRBV18 to TRBJ2-2, with TRBD1 matching over 9 bases. V lost 1 base, J lost 6 bases, and 3 bases stayed unmatched. Germline assignment: CDR1 KGHSH and CDR2 LQKENI. This CDR3 contains 15 residues. CDR3 sequence: CASSPRQGEAGELFF. The CDR3 DNA sequence: TGTGCCAGCTCACCACGACAGGGGGAAGCCGGGGAGCTGTTTTTT.